The 12 T cell receptor beta chains presented below share a single source sample, sequenced in a study of metastatic and nonmetastatic thyroid tumors (TCRdb year 2020). No patient had received any treatment before thyroid surgery. Library preparation employed PCR. Sequencer: Illumina HiSeq 4000. Clones were called with MiXCR by TCRdb after fastp trimmed the public reads at Q25, and only in-frame beta chains were retained. The sample yields roughly 83,000 clones; about 15% were counted once. The ten most abundant clones make up roughly 3.9% of the sample. Sequencing was performed on blood. These receptors were obtained from a female donor with papillary thyroid cancer or a benign thyroid nodule (not recorded which). Some clones in this sample may be carry-over from other donors' samples.

The sample holds a few counts of this clone. This chain uses TRBV27 with TRBJ2-7; D possibly corresponds to TRBD1 (7 bases). V was pared by 3 bases and J by 6 bases, with 12 bases between. The CDR3 is 13 amino acids. Germline CDR1 and CDR2: MNHEY and SMNVEV (reference sequence). CDR3: CASSFRQGGEQYF. DNA for the CDR3: TGTGCCAGCAGTTTCCGGCAGGGGGGCGAGCAGTACTTC.

This clone came up many times. The chain links TRBV6-1 to TRBJ1-2; D ambiguous. Germline V gene data show CDR1 as MNHNS and CDR2 as SASEGT. V was shortened by 2 bases and J by 1 base, with 11 bases between the two germline ends. The CDR3 loop spans 15 amino acids. CDR3 coding DNA: TGTGCCAGCAGTGAAATGCTGCGAAGTAACTATGGCTACACCTTC. Encoded protein: CASSEMLRSNYGYTF.

Of note for this clone: A much larger clone sits a single nucleotide away, making a read error possible. The chain links TRBV20-1 to TRBJ2-5, with 12 bases aligning to TRBD2. V lost 3 bases and J lost 0; bases outside the gene matches: 2. Germline lookup yields CDR1 DFQATT and CDR2 SNEGSKA (reference sequence). CDR3 length equals 15 residues. CDR3 bases: TGCAGTGCTAGGGCTAGCGGGGGGGACCAAGAGACCCAGTACTTC. Protein sequence: CSARASGGDQETQYF.

This clone has a count of ten or more. V usage is TRBV6-1 and J usage is TRBJ2-7, with 12 bases identical to TRBD1. Germline V gives CDR1 MNHNS, CDR2 SASEGT. The CDR3 is 16 amino acids. V was pared by 0 bases and J by 6 bases, with 6 bases of the junction left unmatched. Written as DNA, the CDR3 is TGTGCCAGCAGTGAAGCAATGGGACAGGGGGCGGGCGAGCAGTACTTC. Its translation is CASSEAMGQGAGEQYF.

About this clone: A much larger clone differs by one base, so this may be a read error. The sample has other DNA sequences that encode this CDR3 too. The chain carries TRBV3-1 and TRBJ2-5, with D possibly TRBD2 on 6 matching bases. The germline V gene encodes CDR1 LGHDT and CDR2 YNNKEL (reference sequence). Trimming shortened V by 1 base and J by 4 bases, and 16 bases separated the two germline ends. The CDR3 consists of 16 residues. The CDR3 nucleotides read TGTGCCAGCAGCCAAGGGCTGGGAGCGGGCGGAGAGACCCAGTACTTC. Its translation: CASSQGLGAGGETQYF.

This clone was counted only a few times. Compared with germline, one end of the junction differs, possibly owing to a read error. The chain couples TRBV4-1 to TRBJ1-1; D may be TRBD1 (5 bases). CDR3 size: 18 residues. Germline V gene lookup returns CDR1 MGHRA and CDR2 YSYEKL. The CDR3 sequence is CANSQVGALGEMNTEAFF. CDR3 sequence (DNA): TGCGCCAACAGCCAAGTGGGAGCGTTGGGGGAAATGAACACTGAAGCTTTCTTT.

On this clone: A much larger clone lies a single base off, so this may be a read error. Other DNA sequences in the same sample also yield this CDR3. This chain uses TRBV28 with TRBJ2-1; D remains unclear. Germline loops: CDR1 MDHEN, CDR2 SYDVKM. The CDR3 contains 13 residues. The germline V and J ends were trimmed by 6 bases and 7 bases, with 13 bases remaining between them. The CDR3 nucleotides are TGTGCCAGCAGCCACCTCGGTGGGAATGAGCAGTTCTTC. It translates to CASSHLGGNEQFF.

In this sample, this clone turned up many times. The chain links TRBV27 to TRBJ2-7; 11 bases line up with TRBD2. The V segment lost 5 bases and the J segment 2 bases; nucleotides outside the gene matches: 2. CDR1 is MNHEY and CDR2 is SMNVEV in the germline V gene (reference sequence). The CDR3 consists of 14 residues. The CDR3 reads CASSTSGGPYEQYF. DNA of the CDR3: TGTGCCAGCAGTACTAGCGGGGGTCCCTACGAGCAGTACTTC.

This clone was recorded at least ten times. This chain uses TRBV10-2 with TRBJ2-7; 11 bases align to TRBD1. The germline V gene has CDR1 WSHSY and CDR2 SAAADI. The CDR3 covers 15 residues. V gave up 3 bases and J gave up 3 bases; unmatched junction bases: 4. DNA of the CDR3: TGCGCCAGCAGTGAAGATGGGACAGGGGGCTACGAGCAGTACTTC. It specifies CASSEDGTGGYEQYF.

This clone was seen more than once but under ten times. This chain connects TRBV12-3 or TRBV12-4 to TRBJ1-3; D is unresolved. V lost 5 bases, J lost 6 bases, and 20 bases lay in between. This CDR3 has 16 amino acids. The chain's CDR3 is CASSLSPWGGVNTIYF. DNA for the CDR3: TGTGCCAGCAGTCTCTCCCCGTGGGGTGGTGTAAACACCATATATTTT.

Remarks on this clone: A much larger clone sits a single nucleotide away, making a read error possible. This sample includes further DNA sequences coding for the same CDR3. The chain joins TRBV4-1 to TRBJ1-1; D is uncertain. Germline CDR1 and CDR2: MGHRA and YSYEKL. The CDR3 has 18 residues. CDR3 amino acids: CASSQESGNPGGNTEAFF. The CDR3 DNA follows: TGCGCCAGCAGCCAAGAAAGCGGAAACCCCGGCGGGAACACTGAGGCTTTCTTT.

V and J are TRBV5-1 and TRBJ2-7; D is uncertain. This CDR3 has 13 residues. The germline V gene has CDR1 SGHRS and CDR2 YFSETQ. The V end lost 0 bases, the J end lost 5 bases, and 9 bases lay between the germline ends. The CDR3 DNA follows: TGCGCCAGCAGCTTGGTGGGGTCCAACGAGCAGTACTTC. It yields the protein CASSLVGSNEQYF.